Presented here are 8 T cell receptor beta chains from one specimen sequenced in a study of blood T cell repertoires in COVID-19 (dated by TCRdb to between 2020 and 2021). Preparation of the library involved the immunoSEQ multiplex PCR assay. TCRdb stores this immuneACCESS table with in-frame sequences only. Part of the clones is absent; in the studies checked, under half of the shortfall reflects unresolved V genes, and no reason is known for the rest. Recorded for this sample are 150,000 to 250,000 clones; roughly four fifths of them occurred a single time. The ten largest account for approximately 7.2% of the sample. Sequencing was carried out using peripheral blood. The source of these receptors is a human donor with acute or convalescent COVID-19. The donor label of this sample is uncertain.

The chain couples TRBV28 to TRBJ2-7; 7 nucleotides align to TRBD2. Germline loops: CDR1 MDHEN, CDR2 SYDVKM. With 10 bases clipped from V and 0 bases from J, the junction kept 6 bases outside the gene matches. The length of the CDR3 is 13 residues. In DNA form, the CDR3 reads TGTGCCACCAGGACTAGGCCCTCCTACGAGCAGTACTTC. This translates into CATRTRPSYEQYF.

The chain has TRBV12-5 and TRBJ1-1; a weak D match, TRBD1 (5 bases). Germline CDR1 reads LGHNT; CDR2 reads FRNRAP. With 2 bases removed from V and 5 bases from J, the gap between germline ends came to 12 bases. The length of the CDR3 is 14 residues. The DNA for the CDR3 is TGTGCTAGTGGTTTGAACACAGGAAGGACTGAAGCTTTCTTT. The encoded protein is CASGLNTGRTEAFF.

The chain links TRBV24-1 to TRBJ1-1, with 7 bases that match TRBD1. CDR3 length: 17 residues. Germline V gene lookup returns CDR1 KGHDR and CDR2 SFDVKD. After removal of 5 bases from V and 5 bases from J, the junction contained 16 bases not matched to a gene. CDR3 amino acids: CATSARGGTGELTEAFF. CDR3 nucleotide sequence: TGTGCCACCAGTGCGCGGGGGGGTACAGGGGAGTTGACTGAAGCTTTCTTT.

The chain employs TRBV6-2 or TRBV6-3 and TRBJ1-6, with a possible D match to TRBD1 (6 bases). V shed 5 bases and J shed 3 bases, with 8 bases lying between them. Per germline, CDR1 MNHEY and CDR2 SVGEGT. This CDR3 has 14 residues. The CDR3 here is CASSRTDYNSPLHF. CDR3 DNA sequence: TGTGCCAGCAGTCGGACAGACTATAATTCACCCCTCCACTTT.

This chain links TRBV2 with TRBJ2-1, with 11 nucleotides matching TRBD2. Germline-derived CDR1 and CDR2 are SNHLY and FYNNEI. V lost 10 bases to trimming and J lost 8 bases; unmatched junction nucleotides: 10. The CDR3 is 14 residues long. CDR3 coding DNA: TGTGCCACCCTACTAGCGGGAGTACAAGATGAGCAGTTCTTC. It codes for CATLLAGVQDEQFF.

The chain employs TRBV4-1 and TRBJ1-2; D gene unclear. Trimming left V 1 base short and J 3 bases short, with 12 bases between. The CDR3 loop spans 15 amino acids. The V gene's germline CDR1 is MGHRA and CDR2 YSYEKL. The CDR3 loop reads CASSQAFGRDYGYTF. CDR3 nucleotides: TGCGCCAGCAGCCAAGCGTTTGGGAGGGACTATGGCTACACCTTC.

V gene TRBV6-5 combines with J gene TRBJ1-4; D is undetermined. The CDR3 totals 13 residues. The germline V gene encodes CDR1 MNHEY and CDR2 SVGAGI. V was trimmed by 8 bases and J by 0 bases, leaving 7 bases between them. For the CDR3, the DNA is TGTGCCAGCCGAGCAACAACTAATGAAAAACTGTTTTTT. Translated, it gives CASRATTNEKLFF.

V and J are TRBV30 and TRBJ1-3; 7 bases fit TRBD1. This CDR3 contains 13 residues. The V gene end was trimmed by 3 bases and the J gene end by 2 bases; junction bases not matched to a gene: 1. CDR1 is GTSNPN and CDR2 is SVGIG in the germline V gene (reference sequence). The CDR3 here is CAWSDRAGNTIYF. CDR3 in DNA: TGTGCCTGGAGCGACAGGGCTGGAAACACCATATATTTT. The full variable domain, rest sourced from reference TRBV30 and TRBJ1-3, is SQTIHQWPATLVQPVGSPLSLECTVEGTSNPNLYWYRQAAGRGLQLLFYSVGIGQISSEVPQNLSASRPQDRQFILSSKKLLLSDSGFYLCAWSDRAGNTIYFGEGSWLTVV.